This T cell receptor (beta chain) derives from a study of blood T cell repertoires in COVID-19. The overall study: Samples came from the United States, Italy and Spain, spanning acute and convalescent COVID-19. Sample material is recorded as cDNA or gDNA derived from T cells, B-cell-depleted T cells, or PBMCs.

Trimming stripped 4 bases from V and 0 bases from J, with 7 bases between. Germline V gives CDR1 SGHRS, CDR2 YFSETQ. The CDR3 sequence is 13 residues long. Original data processing: Cell counts per sample came from amplifying reference gene primers. This table comes from immunoSEQ multiplex PCR, and its TCRdb copy is limited to in-frame clones, with some not included. V, J and clone size are taken as reported in that table, and D and trimming were inferred from the DNA itself. The sample includes 110,000 or so clones, approximately 80% of them seen just once. The chain carries TRBV5-1 and TRBJ1-1; D unresolved. The sequencing sample was made of peripheral blood. The TCR comes from an older woman with acute or convalescent COVID-19. In nucleotides, the CDR3 is TGCGCCAGCAGCCCCGGGGTGAACACTGAAGCTTTCTTT. Translated, it gives CASSPGVNTEAFF.